The 6 T cell receptor beta chains listed next were all sequenced from one sample in a study of T-cell memory formation after mild COVID-19. One entry per CDR3 protein, called by TCRdb with MiXCR from the 5' RACE reads. The table lists 300,000 to 350,000 distinct CDR3 sequences, approximately 20% of them singletons. Sequencing was performed on PBMCs or a T cell subset sorted from them (not recorded which). These receptors all stem from a man aged 18 to 30 who had mild COVID-19 (a few samples of this study predate the infection). Cell type and time point are not known.

This clonotype was seen more than once but under ten times. V gene TRBV15 combines with J gene TRBJ2-7; D is perhaps TRBD2 (5 bases). V lost 1 base, J lost 4 bases, and 8 bases lay in between. This CDR3 is built from 13 residues. Germline-derived CDR1 and CDR2 are LNHNV and YYDKDF (reference sequence). CDR3 region: CATSRGGEYEQYF. As DNA, the CDR3 is TGTGCCACCAGCAGAGGGGGAGAGTACGAGCAGTACTTC. Filled out from reference TRBV15 and TRBJ2-7, the complete variable domain reads DAMVIQNPRYQVTQFGKPVTLSCSQTLNHNVMYWYQQKSSQAPKLLFHYYDKDFNNEADTPDNFQSRRPNTSFCFLDIRSPGLGDTAMYLCATSRGGEYEQYFGPGTRLTVT.

Of note for this clonotype: One end of the junction fails to match germline, which may point to a read error. V and J are TRBV6-5 and TRBJ1-1; the D is unclear. The CDR3 extends over 11 amino acids. Germline V gene sequence: CDR1 MNHEY, CDR2 SVGAGI. The CDR3 coding sequence is TGTGCCAGCAGTTCATACACTGGAGCTTTCTTT. Protein sequence: CASSSYTGAFF.

This clonotype was seen a few times. The V call is TRBV12-3 or TRBV12-4, the J call TRBJ1-6; D gene unclear. CDR3 length equals 15 residues. V was pared by 1 base and J by 3 bases, with 7 bases between. CDR3: CASSLGLIYNSPLHF. The CDR3, as DNA: TGTGCCAGCAGTTTAGGACTGATCTATAATTCACCCCTCCACTTT.

This clonotype was detected a few times. The chain combines TRBV7-9 with TRBJ1-5; D not resolved. Trimming removed 5 bases at V and 14 bases at J, with 19 bases between. This CDR3 contains 13 residues. Germline V gene sequence: CDR1 SEHNR, CDR2 FQNEAQ (reference sequence). The CDR3 sequence: CASSREVETGKHF. CDR3 coding DNA: TGTGCCAGCAGCCGAGAGGTGGAGACCGGAAAGCATTTT. The variable domain in full, with the rest retrieved from reference TRBV7-9 and TRBJ1-5, is DTGVSQNPRHKITKRGQNVTFRCDPISEHNRLYWYRQTLGQGPEFLTYFQNEAQLEKSRLLSDRFSAERPKGSFSTLEIQRTEQGDSAMYLCASSREVETGKHFGDGTRLSIL.

The chain is built from TRBV2 and TRBJ1-5, with D perhaps matching TRBD1 (6 bases). The germline V gene has CDR1 SNHLY and CDR2 FYNNEI. V gave up 3 bases and J gave up 3 bases, with 12 bases separating them. The CDR3 consists of 15 residues. The CDR3 loop reads CASSDPTGSNQPQHF. The CDR3 region has the DNA TGTGCCAGCAGTGATCCAACAGGGTCCAATCAGCCCCAGCATTTT.

This clonotype was seen only a few times. The V call is TRBV5-1, the J call TRBJ2-3; 11 bases align to TRBD2. V was clipped by 9 bases and J by 4 bases; unmatched bases: 13. The V gene's germline CDR1 is SGHRS and CDR2 YFSETQ. The CDR3 is 16 residues long. The CDR3 sequence: CATAFNSGGASDTQYF. The CDR3 DNA is TGCGCCACCGCCTTCAATAGCGGGGGGGCTTCAGATACGCAGTATTTT. The variable domain in full, completed from reference TRBV5-1 and TRBJ2-3, reads KAGVTQTPRYLIKTRGQQVTLSCSPISGHRSVSWYQQTPGQGLQFLFEYFSETQRNKGNFPGRFSGRQFSNSRSEMNVSTLELGDSALYLCATAFNSGGASDTQYFGPGTRLTVL.